This TCR beta chain was found in a study of patients and donors after allogeneic stem cell transplantation. TCRdb passed the RT-PCR reads through MiXCR, listing each CDR3 protein once. The table includes under 170,000 distinct CDR3 sequences, about two fifths detected once. Germline V gives CDR1 SEHNR, CDR2 FQNEAQ (reference sequence). This CDR3 has 12 amino acids. Unmatched junction bases numbered 1, after V lost 0 bases and J lost 14 bases. Sequenced material: blood, either unsorted or a sorted T cell fraction (not recorded which). The J gene is TRBJ2-1, the V gene TRBV7-9, with 10 nucleotides matching TRBD1. This TCR came from a human donor who was either an allogeneic HSCT recipient or a stem cell or donor lymphocyte infusion donor (not recorded which). It is not recorded whose cells these are; they may come from a transplant donor. The CDR3 nucleotides are TGTGCCAGCAGCTTAGCGGGGACAGGGGAGTTCTTC. It translates to CASSLAGTGEFF.